The sequence of this T cell receptor (beta chain) was determined in a study of T cell clonality in common variable immunodeficiency. This clone has a count of ten or more. The read gets to within 3 residues of the CDR3 end, and the germline J gene fills in the rest. TCRdb keeps only in-frame clones here, not all; method: immunoSEQ multiplex PCR. Singletons are absent from the sample, which has 45,000 to 70,000 clones. The CDR3 is 15 residues long. Germline V gene lookup returns CDR1 SGHRS and CDR2 YFSETQ. V gave up 0 bases and J gave up 2 bases, with 12 bases separating them. This TCR was recovered from a person aged 18 to 75 in good health. The genes are TRBV5-1 and TRBJ2-7, with D hard to call. Sequenced material: peripheral blood mononuclear cells. The CDR3 here is CASSLDTRTTYEQYF. The CDR3 bases that were read are TGCGCCAGCAGCTTGGACACCCGTACAACCTACGAG.